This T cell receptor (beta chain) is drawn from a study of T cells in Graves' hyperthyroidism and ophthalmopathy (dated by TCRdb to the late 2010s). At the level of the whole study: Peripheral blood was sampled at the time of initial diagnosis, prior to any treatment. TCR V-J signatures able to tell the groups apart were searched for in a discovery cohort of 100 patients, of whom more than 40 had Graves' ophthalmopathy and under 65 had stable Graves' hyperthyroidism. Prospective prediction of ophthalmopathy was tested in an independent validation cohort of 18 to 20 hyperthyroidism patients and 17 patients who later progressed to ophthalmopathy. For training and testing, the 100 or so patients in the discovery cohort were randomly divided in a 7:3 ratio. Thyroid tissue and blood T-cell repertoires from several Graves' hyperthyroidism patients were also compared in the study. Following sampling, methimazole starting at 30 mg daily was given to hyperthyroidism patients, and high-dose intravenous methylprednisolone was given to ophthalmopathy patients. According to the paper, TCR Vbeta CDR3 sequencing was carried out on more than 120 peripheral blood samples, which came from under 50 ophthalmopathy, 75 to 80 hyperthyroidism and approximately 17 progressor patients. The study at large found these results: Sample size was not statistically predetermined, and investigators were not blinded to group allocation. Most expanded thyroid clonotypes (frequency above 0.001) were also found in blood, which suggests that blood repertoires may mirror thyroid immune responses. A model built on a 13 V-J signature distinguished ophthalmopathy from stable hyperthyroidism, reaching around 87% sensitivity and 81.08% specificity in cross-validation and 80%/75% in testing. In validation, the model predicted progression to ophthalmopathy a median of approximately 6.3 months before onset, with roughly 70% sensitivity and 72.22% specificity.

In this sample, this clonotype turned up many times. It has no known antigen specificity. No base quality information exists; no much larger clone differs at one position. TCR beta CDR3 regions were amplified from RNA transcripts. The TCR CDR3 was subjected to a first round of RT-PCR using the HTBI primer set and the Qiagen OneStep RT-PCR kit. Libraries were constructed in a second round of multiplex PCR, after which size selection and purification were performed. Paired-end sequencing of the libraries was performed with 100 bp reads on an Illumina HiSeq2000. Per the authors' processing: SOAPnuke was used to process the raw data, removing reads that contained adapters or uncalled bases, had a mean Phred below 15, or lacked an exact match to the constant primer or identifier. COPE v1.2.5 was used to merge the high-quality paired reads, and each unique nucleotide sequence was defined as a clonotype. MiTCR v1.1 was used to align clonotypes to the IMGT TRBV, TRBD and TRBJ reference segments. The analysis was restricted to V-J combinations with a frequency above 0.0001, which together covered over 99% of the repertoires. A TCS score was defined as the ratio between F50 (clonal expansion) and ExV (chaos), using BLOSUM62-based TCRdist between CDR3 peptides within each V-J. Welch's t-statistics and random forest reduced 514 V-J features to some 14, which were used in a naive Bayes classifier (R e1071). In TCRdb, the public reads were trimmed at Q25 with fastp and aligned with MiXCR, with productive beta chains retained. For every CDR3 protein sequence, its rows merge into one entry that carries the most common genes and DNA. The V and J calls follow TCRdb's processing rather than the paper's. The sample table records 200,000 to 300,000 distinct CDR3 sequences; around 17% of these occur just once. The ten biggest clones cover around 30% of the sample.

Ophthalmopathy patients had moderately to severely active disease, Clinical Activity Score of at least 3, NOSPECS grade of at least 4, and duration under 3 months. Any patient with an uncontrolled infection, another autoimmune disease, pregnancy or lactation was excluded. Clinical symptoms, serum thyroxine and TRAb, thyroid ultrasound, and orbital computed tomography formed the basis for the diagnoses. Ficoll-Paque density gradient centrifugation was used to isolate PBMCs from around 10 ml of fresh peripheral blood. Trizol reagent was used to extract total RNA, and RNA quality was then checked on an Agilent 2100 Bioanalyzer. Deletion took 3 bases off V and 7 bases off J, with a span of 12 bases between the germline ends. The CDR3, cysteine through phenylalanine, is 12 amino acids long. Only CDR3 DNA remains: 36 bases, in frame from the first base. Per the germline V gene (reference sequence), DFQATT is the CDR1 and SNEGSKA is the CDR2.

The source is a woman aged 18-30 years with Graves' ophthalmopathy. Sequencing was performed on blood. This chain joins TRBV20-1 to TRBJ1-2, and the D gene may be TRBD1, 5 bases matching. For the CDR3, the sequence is CSARGEGGGYTF. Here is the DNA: TGCAGTGCTAGGGGGGAAGGAGGTGGCTACACCTTC.